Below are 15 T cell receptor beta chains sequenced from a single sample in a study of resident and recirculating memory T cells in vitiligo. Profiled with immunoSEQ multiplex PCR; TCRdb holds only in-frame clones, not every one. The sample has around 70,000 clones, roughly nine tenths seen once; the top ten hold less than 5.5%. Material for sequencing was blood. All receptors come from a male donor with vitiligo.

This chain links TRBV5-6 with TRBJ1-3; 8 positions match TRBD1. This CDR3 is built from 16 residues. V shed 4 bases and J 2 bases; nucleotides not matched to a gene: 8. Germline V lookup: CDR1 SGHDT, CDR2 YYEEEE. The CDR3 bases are TGTGCCAGCAGCGCCAGGACAGGGCCGCCTGGAAACACCATATATTTT. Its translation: CASSARTGPPGNTIYF. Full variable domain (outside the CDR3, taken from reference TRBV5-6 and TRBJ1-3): DAGVTQSPTHLIKTRGQQVTLRCSPKSGHDTVSWYQQALGQGPQFIFQYYEEEERQRGNFPDRFSGHQFPNYSSELNVNALLLGDSALYLCASSARTGPPGNTIYFGEGSWLTVV.

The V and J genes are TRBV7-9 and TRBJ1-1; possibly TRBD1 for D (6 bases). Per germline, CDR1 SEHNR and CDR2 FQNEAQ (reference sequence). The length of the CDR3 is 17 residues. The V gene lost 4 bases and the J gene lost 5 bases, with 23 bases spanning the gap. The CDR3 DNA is TGTGCCAGCAGCTCAACCAGCAGCCCCAGGGGCCTTACTGAAGCTTTCTTT. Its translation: CASSSTSSPRGLTEAFF.

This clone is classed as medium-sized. CDR3 in DNA: TGTGCCAGCAGCCCAAAAGCAGGGGGGACAGATACGCAGTATTTT. Translated, it gives CASSPKAGGTDTQYF. The J gene is TRBJ2-3, the V gene TRBV14; maybe TRBD1 (7 bases). There are 15 residues in the CDR3. Germline values: CDR1 SGHDN, CDR2 FVKESK. Trimming stripped 4 bases from V and 3 bases from J, with 14 bases between.

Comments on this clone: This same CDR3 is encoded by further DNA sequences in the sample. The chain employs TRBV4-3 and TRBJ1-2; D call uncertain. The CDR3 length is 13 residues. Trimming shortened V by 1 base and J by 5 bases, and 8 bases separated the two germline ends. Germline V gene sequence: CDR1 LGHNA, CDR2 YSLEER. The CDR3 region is CASSQGSGYGYTF. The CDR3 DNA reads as TGCGCCAGCAGCCAAGGGTCAGGATATGGCTACACCTTC.

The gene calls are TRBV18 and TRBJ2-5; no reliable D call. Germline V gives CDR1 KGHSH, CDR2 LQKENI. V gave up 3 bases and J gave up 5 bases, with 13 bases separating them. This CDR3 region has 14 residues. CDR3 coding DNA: TGTGCCAGCTCACCCGGCGGATCGCCTGAGACCCAGTACTTC. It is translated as CASSPGGSPETQYF.

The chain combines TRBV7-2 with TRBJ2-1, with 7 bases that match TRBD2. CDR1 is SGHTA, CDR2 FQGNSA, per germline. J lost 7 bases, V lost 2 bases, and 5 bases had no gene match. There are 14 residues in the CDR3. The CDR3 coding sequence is TGTGCCAGCAGCTTAACGCAGGGAGGGAATGAGCAGTTCTTC. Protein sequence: CASSLTQGGNEQFF.

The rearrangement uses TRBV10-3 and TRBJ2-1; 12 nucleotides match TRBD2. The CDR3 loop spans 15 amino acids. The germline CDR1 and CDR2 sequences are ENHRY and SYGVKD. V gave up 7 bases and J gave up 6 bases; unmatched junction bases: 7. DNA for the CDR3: TGTGCCATCATCCGGACTAGCGGGGAAGTCAATGAGCAGTTCTTC. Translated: CAIIRTSGEVNEQFF.

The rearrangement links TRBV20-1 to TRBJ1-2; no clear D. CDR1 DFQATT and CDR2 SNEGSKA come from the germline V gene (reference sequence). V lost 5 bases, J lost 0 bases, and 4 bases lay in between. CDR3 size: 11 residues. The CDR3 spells CSAHSNYGYTF. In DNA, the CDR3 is TGCAGTGCTCACTCTAACTATGGCTACACCTTC.

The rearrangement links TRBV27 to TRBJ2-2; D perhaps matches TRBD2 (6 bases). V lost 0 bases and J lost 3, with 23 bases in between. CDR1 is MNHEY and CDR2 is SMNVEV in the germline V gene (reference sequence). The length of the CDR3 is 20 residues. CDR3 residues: CASSLSVFIADALHTGELFF. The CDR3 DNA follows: TGTGCCAGCAGTTTATCGGTGTTTATAGCGGATGCCTTGCACACCGGGGAGCTGTTTTTT.

CDR3 bases: TGTGCCAGCAGCTTAGGCTTCAAGCCCACCGGGGAGCTGTTTTTT. This sequence encodes CASSLGFKPTGELFF. The genes are TRBV7-8 and TRBJ2-2; D call uncertain. The CDR3 loop spans 15 amino acids. CDR1 is SGHVS and CDR2 is FQNEAQ in the germline V gene. Trimming cost V 1 base and J 4 bases, with 10 bases left between them.

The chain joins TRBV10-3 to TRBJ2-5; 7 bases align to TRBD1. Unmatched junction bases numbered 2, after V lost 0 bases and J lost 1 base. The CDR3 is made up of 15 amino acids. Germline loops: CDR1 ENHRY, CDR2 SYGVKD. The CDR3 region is CAISESGQTQETQYF. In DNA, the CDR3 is TGTGCCATCAGTGAGTCGGGACAGACCCAAGAGACCCAGTACTTC.

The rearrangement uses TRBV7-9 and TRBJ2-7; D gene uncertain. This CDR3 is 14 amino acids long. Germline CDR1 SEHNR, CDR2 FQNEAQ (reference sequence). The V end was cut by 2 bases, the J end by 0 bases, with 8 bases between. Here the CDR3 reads CASSLSWSSYEQYF. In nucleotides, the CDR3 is TGTGCCAGCAGCTTAAGTTGGAGCTCCTACGAGCAGTACTTC.

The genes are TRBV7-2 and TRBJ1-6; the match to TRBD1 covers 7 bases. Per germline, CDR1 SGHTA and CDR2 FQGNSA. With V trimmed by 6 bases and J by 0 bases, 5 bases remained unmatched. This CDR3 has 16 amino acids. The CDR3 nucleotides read TGTGCCAGCAGGGAGGACAGGACCTCCTATAATTCACCCCTCCACTTT. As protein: CASREDRTSYNSPLHF. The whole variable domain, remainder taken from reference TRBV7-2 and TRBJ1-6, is GAGVSQSPSNKVTEKGKDVELRCDPISGHTALYWYRQSLGQGLEFLIYFQGNSAPDKSGLPSDRFSAERTGGSVSTLTIQRTQQEDSAVYLCASREDRTSYNSPLHFGNGTRLTVT.

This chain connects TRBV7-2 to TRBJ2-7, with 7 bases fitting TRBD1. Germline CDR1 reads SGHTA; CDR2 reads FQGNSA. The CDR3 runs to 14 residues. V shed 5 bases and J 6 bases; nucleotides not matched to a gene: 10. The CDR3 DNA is TGTGCCAGCAGCACACTGACAGGGTACGGCGAGCAGTACTTC. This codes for CASSTLTGYGEQYF.

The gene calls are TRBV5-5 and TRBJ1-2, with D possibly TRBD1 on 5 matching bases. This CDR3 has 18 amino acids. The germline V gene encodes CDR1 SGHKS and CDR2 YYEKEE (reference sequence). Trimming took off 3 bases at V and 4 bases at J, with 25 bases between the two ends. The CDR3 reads CASSSRGYYLVGGYGYTF. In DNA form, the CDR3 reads TGTGCCAGCAGCTCCCGAGGATACTATTTGGTCGGGGGCTATGGCTACACCTTC.